The subject of this entry is one T cell receptor beta chain. Its antigen is unknown. It has no much larger one-base neighbor in the sample; base qualities were not kept. These data belong to a study of T-cell memory formation after mild COVID-19 (dated by TCRdb to about 2021). Study-level background: TCR sequence clusters from the two donors were found to be largely donor specific. In a couple of donors, T-cell clones that expanded and contracted after mild COVID-19 were followed by sequencing TCRalpha and TCRbeta repertoires longitudinally. Two young, previously healthy adult volunteers made up the cohort, one male and one female.

Ficoll-Paque density gradient centrifugation was the method used to isolate PBMCs. Clipping removes 4 bases from V and 6 bases from J, with 6 as the unmatched junction base count. Looking up the germline V gene (reference sequence) yields CDR1 SEHNR and CDR2 FQNEAQ. Spanning cysteine to phenylalanine, the CDR3 consists of 14 amino acids. Just the 42-base CDR3 DNA is kept, in frame starting at base 1. The study at large found these results: Contracting CD4+ clones were located mainly in the CM and EM memory subsets, whereas CD8+ clones were found to be enriched in EMRA. Whether the second-wave clones peaking on day 37 were SARS-CoV-2 specific was not confirmed. From day 15 to 85, contracting clones showed balanced CD4/CD8 phenotypes, whereas a second wave of clones that expanded from day 15 to 37 leaned towards CD4+. Only a couple of mild cases were covered by the study, and larger cohorts that include severe cases with pre-infection samples were considered necessary. Some responding clones were found in pre-infection memory, which suggests that pre-existing cross-reactive memory T cells took part in the SARS-CoV-2 response.

Sequencing was performed on an Illumina NovaSeq 6000. TCRalpha and TCRbeta cDNA libraries were built by 5'RACE with constant-segment primers, adding sample barcodes and unique molecular identifiers. RNA was extracted from every sample with Trizol reagent. Library amplification was performed in two PCR steps, and a second sample barcode and Illumina TruSeq adapters were introduced in the second step. Libraries were sequenced on an Illumina NovaSeq with 2 x 150 bp paired-end reads. The published analysis was carried out like this. With migec v1.2.7, reads were demultiplexed and then collapsed into UMI-guided consensus sequences. Using mixcr v2.1.11, UMI consensuses were aligned to TRA and TRB V and J templates and then assembled into clonotypes. A clonotype was counted as expanded or contracted only if both edgeR and NoisET called the change significant, with noise models trained on biological replicates. For edgeR calls, a false discovery rate-adjusted p below 0.01 and a log2 fold-change threshold of 1 were applied. As an exploratory analysis of dynamics, PCA with hierarchical clustering was applied to max-normalized trajectories of the 1000 most abundant clonotypes. Separately sequenced CD4+ and CD8+ repertoires were used to assign the CD4 or CD8 phenotype of responding clones. TCRdb redid the processing of the public reads, applying fastp at Q25 and MiXCR, and retained in-frame beta chains. One record per CDR3 amino acid sequence lists the most common genes and DNA. What appears here as the V and J calls and clone size reflects TCRdb's work, not the paper's. The sample table shows around 49,000 distinct CDR3 sequences, and roughly a quarter are seen once. The ten largest clonotypes hold 40% to 50% of the sample.

The rearrangement combines TRBV7-9 with TRBJ2-1, with 7 bases matching TRBD1. The sample consisted of PBMCs or a T cell subset sorted from them (not recorded which). The clonotype comes from a man between 18 and 35 years old who had mild COVID-19 (a few samples of this study predate the infection). The sample titles of this study are shuffled in the database, so cell type and time point are left out; the donor was told from shared clones. The encoded CDR3 is CASSSRQGTNEQFF. The nucleotide sequence is given as TGTGCCAGCAGCTCAAGACAGGGAACCAATGAGCAGTTCTTC.